These 31 T cell receptor beta chains came from one sample sequenced in a study of cytomegalovirus exposure and HLA in healthy donors. The assay was immunoSEQ multiplex PCR, and TCRdb's table has in-frame clones only and misses some. The table includes about 340,000 clones, roughly 90% detected once. Sequencing input: PBMCs. These receptors originate from a young woman in good health and CMV-seronegative.

The chain has TRBV10-3 and TRBJ2-7; D is perhaps TRBD1 (6 bases). Germline CDR1 is ENHRY and CDR2 is SYGVKD. CDR3 length: 11 residues. The V end was cut by 6 bases, the J end by 4 bases, with 7 bases between. Here the CDR3 DNA reads TGTGCCATCAGGACAGGTTACGAGCAGTACTTC. Its translation: CAIRTGYEQYF.

The rearrangement joins TRBV10-3 to TRBJ2-5; 8 bases match TRBD2. CDR1 is ENHRY and CDR2 is SYGVKD in the germline V gene. CDR3 length: 14 residues. Trimming at V came to 10 bases and at J to 5 bases, leaving 12 bases not matched to a gene. The DNA for the CDR3 is TGTGCCACGAGGGAGGGACTAGGCAAGGAGACCCAGTACTTC. Its translation is CATREGLGKETQYF.

The CDR3 spells CASSKDRAPAPNTEAFF. The CDR3 DNA reads as TGTGCCAGCAGTAAGGACAGGGCCCCCGCTCCGAACACTGAAGCTTTCTTT. The chain is built from TRBV27 and TRBJ1-1, with 8 bases matching TRBD1. The CDR3 is made up of 17 amino acids. CDR1 MNHEY and CDR2 SMNVEV come from the germline V gene (reference sequence). V shed 5 bases and J 1 base; nucleotides not matched to a gene: 12.

This chain connects TRBV6-1 to TRBJ1-1, with unresolved D. Germline V CDR1 and CDR2: MNHNS, SASEGT. This CDR3 contains 15 residues. Between the trimmed V and J ends, which lost 6 bases and 6 bases, there was a span of 20 bases. The CDR3 nucleotides are TGTGCCAGCAGACGCCGAAATGCGGGTAACGCTGAAGCTTTCTTT. This codes for CASRRRNAGNAEAFF.

V and J are TRBV28 and TRBJ1-5; D perhaps matches TRBD1 (5 bases). The germline V gene encodes CDR1 MDHEN and CDR2 SYDVKM. The CDR3 is 14 amino acids. Deletions cut 10 bases from V and 0 bases from J, with 13 bases between. Here the CDR3 reads CATQGADSNQPQHF. DNA for the CDR3: TGTGCCACCCAAGGGGCGGATAGCAATCAGCCCCAGCATTTT.

The chain employs TRBV4-1 and TRBJ2-5; TRBD2 matches 8 bases. J was trimmed by 1 base and V by 0 bases; bases with no gene match: 7. The CDR3 runs 17 residues. Germline assignment: CDR1 MGHRA and CDR2 YSYEKL. The chain's CDR3 is CASSQDRVAGLQETQYF. In nucleotides, the CDR3 is TGCGCCAGCAGCCAAGATCGGGTAGCGGGGCTCCAAGAGACCCAGTACTTC.

The chain recombines TRBV18 with TRBJ2-5; D perhaps matches TRBD2 (6 bases). Trimming shortened V by 6 bases and J by 5 bases, and 19 bases separated the two germline ends. In germline, CDR1 is KGHSH, CDR2 LQKENI. This CDR3 comprises 15 residues. DNA of the CDR3: TGTGCCAGCTCCCAGGACAACCCGGCGGGGGAGACCCAGTACTTC. This gives the protein CASSQDNPAGETQYF.

The V call is TRBV7-9, the J call TRBJ2-5; D remains unclear. This CDR3 is built from 15 residues. The germline V gene has CDR1 SEHNR and CDR2 FQNEAQ (reference sequence). The germline V and J ends were trimmed by 5 bases and 1 base, with 14 bases remaining between them. CDR3 amino acids: CASSVSLEAQETQYF. The CDR3 region has the DNA TGTGCCAGCAGCGTCAGTCTAGAAGCCCAAGAGACCCAGTACTTC. The whole variable domain, filled in from reference TRBV7-9 and TRBJ2-5, reads DTGVSQNPRHKITKRGQNVTFRCDPISEHNRLYWYRQTLGQGPEFLTYFQNEAQLEKSRLLSDRFSAERPKGSFSTLEIQRTEQGDSAMYLCASSVSLEAQETQYFGPGTRLLVL.

This clone was detected a few times. The gene calls are TRBV20-1 and TRBJ1-3, with D uncertain. This CDR3 is built from 11 residues. Germline CDR1 is DFQATT and CDR2 is SNEGSKA (reference sequence). Trimming pared 2 bases from V and 4 bases from J, leaving 3 bases between. CDR3 in DNA: TGCAGTGCTAGATCGGGAAACACCATATATTTT. It is translated as CSARSGNTIYF.

The chain carries TRBV4-1 and TRBJ2-7; 12 positions match TRBD1. Trimming took 4 bases from V and 2 from J; bases not matched to a gene: 6. The CDR3 is 16 amino acids. Germline loops: CDR1 MGHRA, CDR2 YSYEKL. For the CDR3, the DNA is TGCGCCAGCAGCCCGGACCGGGACAGGGGGCCCTACGAGCAGTACTTC. This codes for CASSPDRDRGPYEQYF.

This clone was counted once. CDR3 DNA sequence: TGTGCCAGCAGTTACTCTAGCGGGAGAGTTTACGAGCAGTACTTC. Protein sequence: CASSYSSGRVYEQYF. The chain carries TRBV6-5 and TRBJ2-7; 9 bases are shared with TRBD2. CDR3 length: 15 amino acids. J gave up 4 bases and V 0 bases, and 4 bases lay outside the gene matches. CDR1 and CDR2 from the germline V gene are MNHEY and SVGAGI.

J is TRBJ1-2 and V is TRBV6-5, with D tentatively TRBD1 (5 bases). Trimming shortened V by 8 bases and J by 4 bases, and 11 bases separated the two germline ends. Germline lookup yields CDR1 MNHEY and CDR2 SVGAGI. The CDR3 is 12 residues long. The CDR3 DNA sequence: TGTGCCAGCTTAGGACACGGCTATGGCTACACCTTC. Its translation is CASLGHGYGYTF.

The chain combines TRBV5-6 with TRBJ2-5; no clear D gene. V gave up 2 bases and J gave up 4 bases, with 18 bases separating them. CDR3 length: 16 residues. The germline V gene has CDR1 SGHDT and CDR2 YYEEEE. CDR3 sequence reads: CASSFPGNPLSETQYF. The CDR3 nucleotides are TGTGCCAGCAGCTTCCCAGGAAACCCGCTGTCAGAGACCCAGTACTTC.

The chain recombines TRBV7-2 with TRBJ2-7; no reliable D call. With 5 bases removed from V and 0 bases from J, the gap between germline ends came to 11 bases. Germline-derived CDR1 and CDR2 are SGHTA and FQGNSA. The CDR3 consists of 14 residues. CDR3 bases: TGTGCCAGCAGCCAAATGTCTACCTCCTACGAGCAGTACTTC. Its translation: CASSQMSTSYEQYF.

This clone was observed a single time. This chain uses TRBV6-5 with TRBJ2-1; 10 nucleotides line up with TRBD1. The CDR3 contains 15 residues. With 5 bases clipped from V and 8 bases from J, the junction kept 9 bases outside the gene matches. CDR1 MNHEY and CDR2 SVGAGI come from the germline V gene. CDR3 DNA: TGTGCCAGCAGTGGGAGACAGGGGGCGCGGGATGAGCAGTTCTTC. This sequence encodes CASSGRQGARDEQFF.

The gene calls are TRBV4-3 and TRBJ2-1, with 10 bases aligning to TRBD2. With 0 bases clipped from V and 2 bases from J, the junction kept 7 bases outside the gene matches. Germline CDR1 LGHNA, CDR2 YSLEER. This CDR3 contains 18 residues. CDR3 region: CASSQEGTAGGTYNEQFF. The DNA of the CDR3 is TGCGCCAGCAGCCAAGAGGGTACAGCGGGAGGGACCTACAATGAGCAGTTCTTC.

This clone was counted a single time. This chain connects TRBV9 to TRBJ2-7; 9 positions match TRBD1. V was clipped by 2 bases and J by 2 bases; unmatched bases: 5. The CDR3 is 15 amino acids. CDR1 and CDR2 from the germline V gene are SGDLS and YYNGEE. CDR3 bases: TGTGCCAGCAGCGTCGCCTGGGACAGGGCCTACGAGCAGTACTTC. It specifies CASSVAWDRAYEQYF.

The chain links TRBV4-1 to TRBJ2-1; D gene ambiguous. V shed 0 bases and J shed 6 bases, with 9 bases lying between them. The CDR3 is 14 residues long. Germline assignment: CDR1 MGHRA and CDR2 YSYEKL. DNA of the CDR3: TGCGCCAGCAGCCAAGATCCAACGGGCAATGAGCAGTTCTTC. Translated, it gives CASSQDPTGNEQFF.

The J gene is TRBJ2-7, the V gene TRBV7-9; TRBD1 matches at 7 bases. Germline V gene lookup returns CDR1 SEHNR and CDR2 FQNEAQ (reference sequence). This CDR3 is built from 12 residues. The CDR3 coding sequence is TGTGCCAGCAGCTTAGGGGGTGGGACAGAATTCGTG. Translation gives CASSLGGGTEFV.

The V call is TRBV4-3, the J call TRBJ1-2; 8 bases line up with TRBD1. Germline V CDR1 and CDR2: LGHNA, YSLEER. CDR3 length: 12 residues. The V gene end was trimmed by 3 bases and the J gene end by 8 bases; junction bases not matched to a gene: 2. In nucleotides, the CDR3 is TGCGCCAGCAGCCACGGACAGGGCGGCTACACCTTC. Amino acid sequence: CASSHGQGGYTF.

This clone has only a few counts. The rearrangement links TRBV6-5 to TRBJ1-2; TRBD1 matches at 9 bases. CDR3 length equals 14 residues. The V gene end was trimmed by 4 bases and the J gene end by 4 bases; junction bases not matched to a gene: 4. Per germline, CDR1 MNHEY and CDR2 SVGAGI. Here the CDR3 reads CASSSDRGIYGYTF. CDR3 sequence (DNA): TGTGCCAGCAGTTCGGACAGGGGCATCTATGGCTACACCTTC.

The J gene is TRBJ1-2, the V gene TRBV5-1, with 9 bases fitting TRBD1. V shed 1 base and J 5 bases; nucleotides not matched to a gene: 3. The CDR3 runs to 14 residues. The germline V gene has CDR1 SGHRS and CDR2 YFSETQ. The CDR3 DNA reads as TGCGCCAGCAGCTTGACAGGGGGCTGGTATGGCTACACCTTC. Amino acid sequence: CASSLTGGWYGYTF.

V is TRBV25-1 and J is TRBJ2-3, with TRBD1 matching 9 bases. V gave up 8 bases and J gave up 1 base; unmatched junction bases: 7. The CDR3 runs 15 residues. The germline V gene has CDR1 MGHDK and CDR2 SYGVNS. This CDR3 is CASGRTGEGTDTQYF. Here the CDR3 DNA reads TGTGCCAGCGGAAGGACAGGGGAAGGCACAGATACGCAGTATTTT.

The chain employs TRBV7-9 and TRBJ2-1; no reliable D call. V was clipped by 5 bases and J by 6 bases, with 23 bases between them. CDR1 is SEHNR, CDR2 FQNEAQ, per germline (reference sequence). CDR3 size: 17 residues. CDR3 amino acids: CASSRRLRWLDANEQFF. CDR3 DNA sequence: TGTGCCAGCAGCCGCAGATTGAGGTGGTTAGACGCCAATGAGCAGTTCTTC. The entire variable domain, with the rest obtained from reference TRBV7-9 and TRBJ2-1, is as follows: DTGVSQNPRHKITKRGQNVTFRCDPISEHNRLYWYRQTLGQGPEFLTYFQNEAQLEKSRLLSDRFSAERPKGSFSTLEIQRTEQGDSAMYLCASSRRLRWLDANEQFFGPGTRLTVL.

The chain employs TRBV11-2 and TRBJ1-1; no reliable D call. The CDR3 contains 13 residues. Looked up from germline, CDR1 is SGHAT and CDR2 is FQNNGV. Between the trimmed V and J ends, which lost 1 base and 3 bases, there was a span of 6 bases. CDR3 in DNA: TGTGCCAGCAGCTTAGTGGCTGACACTGAAGCTTTCTTT. Residues: CASSLVADTEAFF. The variable domain in full, with the rest retrieved from reference TRBV11-2 and TRBJ1-1, is EAGVAQSPRYKIIEKRQSVAFWCNPISGHATLYWYQQILGQGPKLLIQFQNNGVVDDSQLPKDRFSAERLKGVDSTLKIQPAKLEDSAVYLCASSLVADTEAFFGQGTRLTVV.

This clone appeared a few times. The chain is built from TRBV18 and TRBJ2-7, with unresolved D. This CDR3 comprises 11 residues. CDR1 is KGHSH and CDR2 is LQKENI in the germline V gene. Trimming cost V 4 bases and J 3 bases, with 4 bases left between them. The CDR3 loop is CASSLDYEQYF. CDR3 nucleotides: TGTGCCAGCTCACTAGACTACGAGCAGTACTTC.

The chain couples TRBV7-9 to TRBJ1-1; D is undetermined. Trimming removed 4 bases at V and 3 bases at J, with 18 bases between. This CDR3 spans 16 amino acids. CDR1 is SEHNR and CDR2 is FQNEAQ in the germline V gene (reference sequence). The CDR3 sequence: CASSSTATEVHTEAFF. CDR3 bases: TGTGCCAGCAGCTCCACGGCTACGGAGGTACACACTGAAGCTTTCTTT.

A single count supports this clone. The chain recombines TRBV4-1 with TRBJ2-5, with a possible D match to TRBD2 (6 bases). This CDR3 region has 15 residues. Germline V gives CDR1 MGHRA, CDR2 YSYEKL. V was cut by 10 bases and J by 5 bases, with 23 bases left in between. CDR3 sequence: CATRRVPMVGETQYF. For the CDR3, the DNA is TGCGCCACACGGAGGGTACCAATGGTAGGGGAGACCCAGTACTTC.

For the CDR3, the DNA is TGTGCCAGCAGCTTAACAGGGGGCTATGGCTACACCTTC. It yields the protein CASSLTGGYGYTF. The V call is TRBV7-2, the J call TRBJ1-2, with 8 positions matching TRBD1. V lost 2 bases, J lost 4 bases, and 0 bases stayed unmatched. Germline V CDR1 and CDR2: SGHTA, FQGNSA. This CDR3 has 13 amino acids.

CDR3 in amino acids: CASSLGGARGYTF. CDR3 in DNA: TGTGCCAGCAGTTTAGGGGGGGCGCGTGGCTACACCTTC. The chain combines TRBV27 with TRBJ1-2, with a tentative D call TRBD1 (6 bases). Germline V lookup: CDR1 MNHEY, CDR2 SMNVEV (reference sequence). Trimming removed 2 bases from V and 7 bases from J, with 11 bases in between. The CDR3 runs 13 residues.

This sequence joins TRBV9 and TRBJ1-1; D is uncertain. Trimming took off 6 bases at V and 4 bases at J, with 16 bases between the two ends. CDR3 size: 14 residues. Germline loops: CDR1 SGDLS, CDR2 YYNGEE. CDR3 amino acids: CASTLGWPLTEAFF. The CDR3 DNA follows: TGTGCCAGCACCCTTGGTTGGCCGCTCACTGAAGCTTTCTTT.